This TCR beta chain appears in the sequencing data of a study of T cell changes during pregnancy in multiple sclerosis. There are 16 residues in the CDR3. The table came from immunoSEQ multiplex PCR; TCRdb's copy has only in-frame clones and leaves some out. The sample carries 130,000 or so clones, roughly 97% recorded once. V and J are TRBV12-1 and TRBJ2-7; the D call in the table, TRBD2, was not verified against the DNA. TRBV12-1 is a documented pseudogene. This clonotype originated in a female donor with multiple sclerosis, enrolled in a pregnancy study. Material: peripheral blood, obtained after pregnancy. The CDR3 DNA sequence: TGTGCCAGCAGCCCGATGACTAGCGTCCCATCCTACGAGCAGTACTTC. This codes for CASSPMTSVPSYEQYF.